These 21 T cell receptor beta chains share one sample of origin, sequenced in a study of early T cells in non-severe SARS-CoV-2 infection. One entry per CDR3 protein, called by TCRdb with MiXCR from the 5' RACE reads. The sample has some 29,000 distinct CDR3 sequences; over 3.5% are singletons. The sequenced sample consisted of whole blood. These receptors were obtained from an adult who was a healthcare worker with PCR-confirmed SARS-CoV-2 infection or an uninfected control (not recorded which).

This clonotype turned up a few times. V usage is TRBV2 and J usage is TRBJ2-3, with D tentatively TRBD1 (6 bases). Germline-derived CDR1 and CDR2 are SNHLY and FYNNEI. There are 14 residues in the CDR3. The V end was cut by 7 bases, the J end by 1 base, with 12 bases between. DNA for the CDR3: TGTGCCAGCACCCGGACAGACCGCACAGATACGCAGTATTTT. This codes for CASTRTDRTDTQYF.

This clonotype showed up just a few times. This sequence joins TRBV25-1 and TRBJ2-7, with D perhaps given as TRBD1 or TRBD2 (5 bases each). Germline CDR1 reads MGHDK; CDR2 reads SYGVNS. There are 12 residues in the CDR3. Trimming cost V 1 base and J 5 bases, with 6 bases left between them. The CDR3 region has the DNA TGTGCCAGCAGTGAATTGGGGGACGAGCAGTACTTC. Its protein is CASSELGDEQYF.

This clonotype appeared many times. The chain combines TRBV30 with TRBJ2-2; tentatively, D is TRBD1 (5 bases). This CDR3 contains 13 residues. Per the germline V gene, CDR1 is GTSNPN and CDR2 is SVGIG (reference sequence). Trimming removed 5 bases at V and 4 bases at J, with 11 bases between. CDR3 DNA sequence: TGTGCCTGGGGGAATCAGGGCACCGGGGAGCTGTTTTTT. Protein: CAWGNQGTGELFF.

The sample holds a few counts of this clonotype. The chain recombines TRBV20-1 with TRBJ1-4; a possible D gene is TRBD1 (5 bases). The CDR3 is 13 residues long. V was cut by 2 bases and J by 6 bases, with 10 bases left in between. Germline V lookup: CDR1 DFQATT, CDR2 SNEGSKA (reference sequence). CDR3 in amino acids: CSARQGWDEKLFF. The CDR3, as DNA: TGCAGTGCTAGACAGGGATGGGATGAAAAACTGTTTTTT.

This clonotype was counted ten times or more. This chain connects TRBV7-2 to TRBJ2-1, with 7 bases lining up with TRBD2. V dropped 6 bases and J dropped 0; count of bases not matched to a gene: 8. CDR1 is SGHTA, CDR2 FQGNSA, per germline. This CDR3 is 16 amino acids long. This CDR3 reads CASRQEGGGSYNEQFF. The CDR3 DNA is TGTGCCAGCAGACAAGAGGGCGGGGGCTCCTACAATGAGCAGTTCTTC. Full variable domain (outside the CDR3, taken from reference TRBV7-2 and TRBJ2-1): GAGVSQSPSNKVTEKGKDVELRCDPISGHTALYWYRQSLGQGLEFLIYFQGNSAPDKSGLPSDRFSAERTGGSVSTLTIQRTQQEDSAVYLCASRQEGGGSYNEQFFGPGTRLTVL.

About this clonotype: This may be a read error: a much more frequent sequence differs by one nucleotide. The chain carries TRBV7-9 and TRBJ2-2, with 8 nucleotides matching TRBD1. This CDR3 spans 17 amino acids. CDR1 SEHNR and CDR2 FQNEAQ come from the germline V gene (reference sequence). CDR3 in amino acids: CASSPRTGRPNTRELFF. CDR3 nucleotide sequence: TGTGCCAGCAGCCCACGGACAGGGCGGCCGAACACCCGGGAGCTGTTTTTT.

This clonotype was recorded at least ten times. The rearrangement uses TRBV7-9 and TRBJ1-1, with TRBD1 matching over 8 bases. This CDR3 is built from 13 residues. V lost 5 bases and J lost 3; bases outside the gene matches: 2. Germline V gene data show CDR1 as SEHNR and CDR2 as FQNEAQ (reference sequence). CDR3 amino acids: CASSPTGDTEAFF. The CDR3 DNA reads TGTGCCAGCAGCCCGACAGGGGACACTGAAGCTTTCTTT.

In this sample, this clonotype turned up many times. The genes are TRBV4-2 and TRBJ1-3; D call uncertain. Trimming cost V 4 bases and J 7 bases, with 11 bases left between them. CDR1 is LGHNA and CDR2 is YNFKEQ in the germline V gene. This CDR3 has 13 residues. This CDR3 reads CASSPAGSNTIYF. The DNA of the CDR3 is TGTGCCAGCAGCCCCGCCGGGAGCAACACCATATATTTT.

The chain has TRBV7-7 and TRBJ2-5, with TRBD2 matching 7 bases. The CDR3 runs 14 residues. The germline gives CDR1 SSHAT, CDR2 FNYEAQ (reference sequence). V lost 6 bases and J lost 3; bases outside the gene matches: 7. CDR3 DNA sequence: TGTGCCAGCAGTCGATATGGACTAGAAGAGACCCAGTACTTC. This translates into CASSRYGLEETQYF. Looking up the rest from reference TRBV7-7 and TRBJ2-5 gives the full variable domain: GAGVSQSPRYKVTKRGQDVTLRCDPISSHATLYWYQQALGQGPEFLTYFNYEAQPDKSGLPSDRFSAERPEGSISTLTIQRTEQRDSAMYRCASSRYGLEETQYFGPGTRLLVL.

This clonotype has ten or more counts. The chain carries TRBV7-6 and TRBJ2-3; TRBD1 is a possible D gene (6 bases). Germline-derived CDR1 and CDR2 are SGHVS and FNYEAQ. This CDR3 comprises 16 residues. Between the trimmed V and J ends, which lost 5 bases and 0 bases, there was a span of 15 bases. The CDR3 loop is CASSHSAGASTDTQYF. The DNA of the CDR3 is TGTGCCAGCAGCCACAGCGCAGGGGCTAGCACAGATACGCAGTATTTT. The full variable domain, its missing parts supplied by reference TRBV7-6 and TRBJ2-3, is GAGVSQSPRYKVTKRGQDVALRCDPISGHVSLYWYRQALGQGPEFLTYFNYEAQQDKSGLPNDRFSAERPEGSISTLTIQRTEQRDSAMYRCASSHSAGASTDTQYFGPGTRLTVL.

This clonotype has ten or more counts. This sequence joins TRBV30 and TRBJ1-3; D is unresolved. Trimming pared 3 bases from V and 0 bases from J, leaving 12 bases between. CDR3 length: 15 residues. Per the germline V gene, CDR1 is GTSNPN and CDR2 is SVGIG (reference sequence). The CDR3 DNA reads as TGTGCCTGGAGAGAGGCAACAATCTCTGGAAACACCATATATTTT. Translated, it gives CAWREATISGNTIYF.

This clonotype was counted ten times or more. The chain employs TRBV11-1 and TRBJ1-1, with D unclear. The CDR3 spans 14 residues. The V gene lost 3 bases and the J gene lost 3 bases, with 11 bases spanning the gap. Germline CDR1 SGHAT, CDR2 FQDESV (reference sequence). The CDR3 loop is CASSFGNRDTEAFF. CDR3 nucleotide sequence: TGTGCCAGCAGCTTCGGAAACCGAGACACTGAAGCTTTCTTT.

This rearrangement joins TRBV3-1 to TRBJ2-5; D ambiguous. The germline CDR1 and CDR2 sequences are LGHDT and YNNKEL (reference sequence). The CDR3 consists of 14 residues. V was clipped by 1 base and J by 7 bases, with 13 bases between them. The CDR3 DNA reads as TGTGCCAGCAGCCAAGGTTTCGGTTCGGTGACCCAGTACTTC. Protein sequence: CASSQGFGSVTQYF.

This clonotype was seen many times. This chain links TRBV19 with TRBJ1-1; tentatively, D is TRBD1 (6 bases). V lost 5 bases to trimming and J lost 1 base, with 14 bases between them. CDR1 and CDR2 (germline): LNHDA, SQIVND (reference sequence). This CDR3 has 15 amino acids. Here the CDR3 reads CASSSQGFTNTEAFF. The CDR3 DNA sequence: TGTGCCAGTAGTTCGCAGGGGTTTACGAACACTGAAGCTTTCTTT.

This clonotype was detected a few times. This chain links TRBV10-2 with TRBJ1-2, with unresolved D. Trimming removed 10 bases from V and 7 bases from J, with 16 bases in between. The germline CDR1 and CDR2 sequences are WSHSY and SAAADI. The CDR3 sequence is 12 residues long. The CDR3 DNA sequence: TGCGCCACCTCAGAAGGGCTCGCTGGCTACACCTTC. Translation: CATSEGLAGYTF.

This clonotype was observed at least ten times. J is TRBJ2-7 and V is TRBV3-1, with a tentative D call TRBD1 (6 bases). Trimming took off 10 bases at V and 3 bases at J, with 16 bases between the two ends. Germline values: CDR1 LGHDT, CDR2 YNNKEL (reference sequence). This CDR3 is 13 amino acids long. The CDR3 reads CATSTGHRYEQYF. The CDR3 nucleotides are TGTGCCACCAGTACGGGACACCGCTACGAGCAGTACTTC.

This clonotype was observed a handful of times. The rearrangement uses TRBV7-8 and TRBJ2-2, with TRBD2 identical over 10 bases. The junction had 3 bases not matched to a gene; V was cut back by 1 base and J by 1 base. This CDR3 contains 17 residues. The germline V gene encodes CDR1 SGHVS and CDR2 FQNEAQ. The CDR3 loop is CASSLVQREGNTGELFF. In nucleotides, the CDR3 is TGTGCCAGCAGCTTAGTCCAGCGGGAGGGGAACACCGGGGAGCTGTTTTTT.

This clonotype showed up many times. The rearrangement joins TRBV4-1 to TRBJ2-7; D may match TRBD1 or TRBD2 (5 bases each). This CDR3 contains 16 residues. Germline CDR1 and CDR2: MGHRA and YSYEKL. Trimming cost V 3 bases and J 0 bases, with 15 bases left between them. CDR3 sequence reads: CASSQRKGTDSYEQYF. The CDR3 DNA follows: TGCGCCAGCAGCCAGAGGAAGGGGACGGACTCCTACGAGCAGTACTTC.

This clonotype appeared a few times. V is TRBV5-4 and J is TRBJ2-1, with a weak D call TRBD2 (5 bases). Germline assignment: CDR1 SGHNT and CDR2 YYREEE (reference sequence). The length of the CDR3 is 13 residues. With 1 base removed from V and 6 bases from J, the gap between germline ends came to 8 bases. CDR3 sequence reads: CASSLWLANEQFF. The CDR3 nucleotides are TGTGCCAGCAGCTTGTGGCTAGCCAATGAGCAGTTCTTC.

This clonotype was seen ten or more times. The V gene is TRBV6-1, the J gene TRBJ1-1; D is unclear. The CDR3 has 14 amino acids. CDR1 is MNHNS and CDR2 is SASEGT in the germline V gene. V was cut by 8 bases and J by 0 bases, with 13 bases left in between. In DNA form, the CDR3 reads TGTGCCAGCTGGTCTGAACTTGTGAACACTGAAGCTTTCTTT. This sequence encodes CASWSELVNTEAFF.

This clonotype was picked up a small number of times. This sequence joins TRBV24-1 and TRBJ2-2; unclear D gene. V was shortened by 1 base and J by 0 bases, with 5 bases between the two germline ends. CDR3 length: 15 residues. Germline CDR1 reads KGHDR; CDR2 reads SFDVKD. This CDR3 reads CATSDLRANTGELFF. CDR3 DNA: TGTGCCACCAGTGATTTAAGAGCGAACACCGGGGAGCTGTTTTTT.